The 11 T cell receptor beta chains below all came from one sample that was sequenced in a study of T-cell reconstitution after alpha-beta-depleted transplantation in children (TCRdb year 2016). The method was PCR. The run used an Illumina HiSeq 2500. To normalize quantification of the TCRbeta repertoire, the TCR libraries were built with molecular barcoding that relied on unique molecular identifiers. TCRdb applied fastp at Q25 and MiXCR to the public reads, then kept only in-frame beta chains. Duplicate CDR3 protein sequences are folded into a single record with the most common DNA and genes. In this sample the table shows some 500,000 distinct CDR3 sequences, roughly 33% of which occur a single time. The ten biggest clones cover about 2.3% of the sample. Sequenced here: PBMCs from the stem cell graft donor, sampled from the stem cell graft. The receptors were sampled from a human donor who donated a stem cell graft to a child with aplastic anemia.

V is TRBV2 and J is TRBJ2-7; D possibly uses TRBD1 or TRBD2 (6 bases each). The CDR3 is 12 residues long. Germline V gene data show CDR1 as SNHLY and CDR2 as FYNNEI. The V end lost 8 bases, the J end lost 11 bases, and 19 bases lay between the germline ends. The CDR3 sequence: CASLEGGLGKYF. CDR3 DNA sequence: TGTGCCAGCCTAGAGGGGGGTTTGGGGAAGTACTTC.

This clonotype has a handful of counts. This rearrangement joins TRBV27 to TRBJ2-7; perhaps TRBD1 as D (5 bases). The CDR3 consists of 14 residues. V was cut by 5 bases and J by 1 base, with 12 bases left in between. Germline-derived CDR1 and CDR2 are MNHEY and SMNVEV (reference sequence). As DNA, the CDR3 is TGTGCCAGCAGTATCATTCGACAGTCCTACGAGCAGTACTTC. Protein sequence: CASSIIRQSYEQYF.

This chain joins TRBV24-1 and TRBJ2-7, with D possibly matching TRBD2 (5 bases). Germline V gene lookup returns CDR1 KGHDR and CDR2 SFDVKD. The CDR3 runs 18 residues. The V end was cut by 3 bases, the J end by 3 bases, with 23 bases between. In DNA form, the CDR3 reads TGTGCCACCAGTGATCCACGAAGTGCAACCGGCGAGGGCTACGAGCAGTACTTC. Its translation is CATSDPRSATGEGYEQYF.

The chain is built from TRBV7-2 and TRBJ2-1; D is unresolved. This CDR3 has 14 amino acids. Germline CDR1 is SGHTA and CDR2 is FQGNSA. Trimming took off 5 bases at V and 4 bases at J, with 12 bases between the two ends. CDR3 in amino acids: CASSTNRIYNEQFF. As DNA, the CDR3 is TGTGCCAGCAGCACGAATAGGATATACAATGAGCAGTTCTTC.

V gene TRBV29-1 combines with J gene TRBJ1-1, with a weak D call TRBD1 (5 bases). This CDR3 is built from 12 residues. Germline values: CDR1 SQVTM, CDR2 ANQGSEA. V gave up 5 bases and J gave up 6 bases, with 13 bases separating them. CDR3: CSVRGERAEAFF. CDR3 DNA: TGCAGCGTTCGGGGGGAACGGGCTGAAGCTTTCTTT.

This clonotype was observed a handful of times. V and J are TRBV25-1 and TRBJ1-6; the D is unclear. CDR3 size: 13 residues. Germline V gives CDR1 MGHDK, CDR2 SYGVNS. V was pared by 6 bases and J by 0 bases, with 3 bases between. For the CDR3, the DNA is TGTGCCAGCAGAGACTCCTATAATTCACCCCTCCACTTT. Amino acid sequence: CASRDSYNSPLHF.

The sample holds a few counts of this clonotype. The chain employs TRBV4-1 and TRBJ2-5, with a weak D call TRBD2 (6 bases). The V end was cut by 4 bases, the J end by 1 base, with 10 bases between. Germline values: CDR1 MGHRA, CDR2 YSYEKL. The CDR3 is 14 amino acids. CDR3 sequence reads: CASSPVGGQETQYF. The CDR3 region has the DNA TGCGCCAGCAGCCCGGTGGGGGGCCAAGAGACCCAGTACTTC.

This clonotype came up a few times. This chain uses TRBV6-4 with TRBJ2-7; 16 bases line up with TRBD2. The CDR3 loop spans 17 amino acids. Germline V gene data show CDR1 as MRHNA and CDR2 as SNTAGT. Losses at the gene ends were 6 bases for V and 0 bases for J; bases not matched to a gene: 5. The CDR3 sequence is CASRGLAGGRSSYEQYV. The CDR3, as DNA: TGTGCCAGCAGGGGACTAGCGGGAGGGAGGAGCTCCTACGAGCAGTACGTC.

The genes are TRBV6-1 and TRBJ2-1, with D perhaps TRBD1 (6 bases). V was shortened by 6 bases and J by 9 bases, with 18 bases between the two germline ends. The length of the CDR3 is 14 residues. CDR1 MNHNS and CDR2 SASEGT come from the germline V gene. CDR3 amino acids: CASRAAGAPGEQFF. CDR3 bases: TGTGCCAGCAGAGCGGCAGGGGCCCCGGGTGAGCAGTTCTTC.

J is TRBJ2-7 and V is TRBV29-1; TRBD1 is a possible D gene (6 bases). The CDR3 runs 13 residues. Between the trimmed V and J ends, which lost 6 bases and 0 bases, there was a span of 12 bases. The germline CDR1 and CDR2 sequences are SQVTM and ANQGSEA. CDR3 in amino acids: CSVHTGSSYEQYF. For the CDR3, the DNA is TGCAGCGTCCACACAGGGTCCTCCTACGAGCAGTACTTC.

This CDR3 is CAFAGGGYSPLHF. The CDR3, as DNA: TGTGCCTTCGCGGGGGGCGGATATTCACCCCTCCACTTT. The chain carries TRBV30 and TRBJ1-6; D possibly corresponds to TRBD1 (6 bases). This CDR3 contains 13 residues. Per germline, CDR1 GTSNPN and CDR2 SVGIG (reference sequence). The V end lost 7 bases, the J end lost 8 bases, and 15 bases lay between the germline ends.